Below are 28 T cell receptor beta chains sequenced from a single sample in a study of blood T cell repertoires in COVID-19. TCRdb's copy holds only in-frame clones and misses some; the assay was immunoSEQ multiplex PCR. The table has fewer than 40,000 clones, around 85% seen once. The specimen sequenced was peripheral blood. All receptors come from a man of 80 years or more with active COVID-19.

This chain joins TRBV6-5 and TRBJ2-7, with 10 bases identical to TRBD1. This CDR3 is 14 amino acids long. J was trimmed by 2 bases and V by 7 bases; bases with no gene match: 5. Germline CDR1 MNHEY, CDR2 SVGAGI. This CDR3 reads CASKPGTGAYEQYF. In DNA, the CDR3 is TGTGCCAGCAAACCCGGGACAGGGGCCTACGAGCAGTACTTC.

The chain combines TRBV19 with TRBJ1-5; D is possibly TRBD1 (6 bases). Germline-derived CDR1 and CDR2 are LNHDA and SQIVND (reference sequence). V lost 6 bases, J lost 7 bases, and 13 bases lay in between. This CDR3 region has 13 residues. DNA for the CDR3: TGTGCCAGTAGCACAGGGTTTTGGCAGCCCCAGCATTTT. The encoded protein is CASSTGFWQPQHF.

V is TRBV5-5 and J is TRBJ2-2; 8 bases match TRBD1. The CDR3 contains 15 residues. Trimming at V came to 3 bases and at J to 1 base, leaving 2 bases not matched to a gene. Germline CDR1 and CDR2: SGHKS and YYEKEE (reference sequence). CDR3 loop: CASSYGTGNTGELFF. The CDR3, as DNA: TGTGCCAGCAGCTACGGGACAGGGAACACCGGGGAGCTGTTTTTT.

The chain couples TRBV5-1 to TRBJ1-6; 8 nucleotides line up with TRBD1. From germline, CDR1 is SGHRS and CDR2 YFSETQ. The length of the CDR3 is 16 residues. Losses at the gene ends were 3 bases for V and 10 bases for J; bases not matched to a gene: 12. CDR3 sequence reads: CASSWGQGAAGSPLHF. CDR3 nucleotide sequence: TGCGCCAGCAGCTGGGGGCAGGGGGCGGCTGGCTCACCCCTCCACTTT.

This clone was recorded once. The CDR3 coding sequence is TGTGCCAGCAGTAGCGGCACAGATACGCAGTATTTT. Translated, it gives CASSSGTDTQYF. The rearrangement joins TRBV3-1 (or the pseudogene TRBV3-2) to TRBJ2-3; D is perhaps TRBD2 (5 bases). CDR1 and CDR2 (germline): LGHDT, YNNKEL (reference sequence). The ends were cut back, 6 bases at V and 1 base at J, with 5 bases in the middle. The CDR3 totals 12 residues.

The chain is built from TRBV5-6 and TRBJ2-5; 8 bases agree with TRBD1. The V gene end was trimmed by 7 bases and the J gene end by 10 bases; junction bases not matched to a gene: 15. The germline CDR1 and CDR2 sequences are SGHDT and YYEEEE. This CDR3 has 14 amino acids. The CDR3 bases are TGTGCCAGCGCGACGAGTCGGACAGGGTACGACCAGTACTTC. It yields the protein CASATSRTGYDQYF.

This clone was counted a single time. J is TRBJ1-5 and V is TRBV19; D possibly corresponds to TRBD1 (6 bases). The germline gives CDR1 LNHDA, CDR2 SQIVND (reference sequence). The V end lost 5 bases, the J end lost 6 bases, and 11 bases lay between the germline ends. The CDR3 consists of 13 residues. The CDR3 loop is CASSSGTSQPQHF. The CDR3 coding sequence is TGTGCCAGTAGTTCTGGGACAAGTCAGCCCCAGCATTTT. Drawing the rest from reference TRBV19 and TRBJ1-5, the complete variable domain is DGGITQSPKYLFRKEGQNVTLSCEQNLNHDAMYWYRQDPGQGLRLIYYSQIVNDFQKGDIAEGYSVSREKKESFPLTVTSAQKNPTAFYLCASSSGTSQPQHFGDGTRLSIL.

The chain is built from TRBV10-3 and TRBJ2-3; 7 nucleotides match TRBD2. J lost 1 base, V lost 6 bases, and 10 bases had no gene match. Germline V gene sequence: CDR1 ENHRY, CDR2 SYGVKD. The CDR3 extends over 16 amino acids. The CDR3 coding sequence is TGTGCCATCAGCGCCCGAGTTCGGGGGGGCACAGATACGCAGTATTTT. As protein: CAISARVRGGTDTQYF.

This rearrangement joins TRBV5-4 to TRBJ2-7; tentative D call: TRBD2 (6 bases). From germline, CDR1 is SGHNT and CDR2 YYREEE (reference sequence). The V end was cut by 0 bases, the J end by 4 bases, with 11 bases between. This CDR3 has 14 residues. The CDR3 DNA is TGTGCCAGCAGCTTGGCCAGGGAGGCATACGAGCAGTACTTC. It codes for CASSLAREAYEQYF.

J is TRBJ2-3 and V is TRBV15, with D hard to call. CDR3 length: 15 amino acids. V dropped 1 base and J dropped 2 bases, with 10 bases sitting between them. Germline values: CDR1 LNHNV, CDR2 YYDKDF (reference sequence). CDR3 region: CATSRGLIFTDTQYF. Here the CDR3 DNA reads TGTGCCACCAGCAGAGGACTTATCTTCACAGATACGCAGTATTTT.

The gene calls are TRBV2 and TRBJ1-5, with D unclear. The CDR3 has 15 amino acids. The V and J ends lost 2 bases and 1 base respectively, with 9 bases between them. Germline CDR1 reads SNHLY; CDR2 reads FYNNEI. The CDR3 sequence is CASSESWHSNQPQHF. Here the CDR3 DNA reads TGTGCCAGCAGTGAATCCTGGCACAGCAATCAGCCCCAGCATTTT.

The DNA for the CDR3 is TGTGCCAGCTCAGCCGTACCGGGACAGGGGATCGAGCAGTACTTC. Its protein is CASSAVPGQGIEQYF. The V gene is TRBV18, the J gene TRBJ2-7; 10 nucleotides agree with TRBD1. Germline values: CDR1 KGHSH, CDR2 LQKENI. Trimming took 5 bases from V and 6 from J; bases not matched to a gene: 10. The CDR3 extends over 15 amino acids.

The count of this clone is one. The chain combines TRBV27 with TRBJ2-1; TRBD2 might be the D (6 bases). Trimming removed 6 bases at V and 4 bases at J, with 13 bases between. The CDR3 covers 14 residues. CDR1 is MNHEY, CDR2 SMNVEV, per germline (reference sequence). The CDR3 coding sequence is TGTGCCAGCAGACCTCGGACTAATTACAATGAGCAGTTCTTC. Residues: CASRPRTNYNEQFF.

The chain has TRBV20-1 and TRBJ2-7; D might be TRBD1 (7 bases). V lost 3 bases, J lost 5 bases, and 11 bases lay in between. The length of the CDR3 is 12 residues. CDR1 DFQATT and CDR2 SNEGSKA come from the germline V gene (reference sequence). The chain's CDR3 is CSASPGGNEQYF. In DNA, the CDR3 is TGCAGTGCTAGTCCAGGGGGGAACGAGCAGTACTTC.

This sequence joins TRBV5-6 and TRBJ2-5; 12 nucleotides match TRBD2. CDR1 SGHDT and CDR2 YYEEEE come from the germline V gene. The CDR3 is made up of 16 amino acids. After removal of 4 bases from V and 0 bases from J, the junction contained 4 bases not matched to a gene. The chain's CDR3 is CASSPGLAGNQETQYF. CDR3 DNA sequence: TGTGCCAGCAGCCCAGGACTAGCGGGGAACCAAGAGACCCAGTACTTC.

This clone was observed a single time. V is TRBV5-1 and J is TRBJ2-5; 9 bases map to TRBD1. With 0 bases clipped from V and 4 bases from J, the junction kept 1 base outside the gene matches. This CDR3 region has 14 residues. Germline CDR1 reads SGHRS; CDR2 reads YFSETQ. The CDR3 loop is CASSLGQGGETQYF. The CDR3 bases are TGCGCCAGCAGCTTGGGACAGGGGGGAGAGACCCAGTACTTC.

A remark on this clone: A read error may account for a junction end that differs from germline. The chain carries TRBV5-1 and TRBJ2-2, with D maybe TRBD1 (6 bases). The CDR3 is 15 residues long. CDR1 is SGHRS, CDR2 YFSETQ, per germline. The CDR3 sequence is CASSLGDIPPGELFF. DNA of the CDR3: TGCGCCAGCAGCTTGGGGGACATTCCCCCCGGAGAGCTGTTTTTT.

V and J are TRBV4-3 and TRBJ2-7, with D possibly TRBD1 on 6 matching bases. The CDR3 runs 15 residues. Germline CDR1 reads LGHNA; CDR2 reads YSLEER. Trimming removed 1 base at V and 0 bases at J, with 10 bases between. This CDR3 is CASSQGTDSSYEQYF. The CDR3 DNA is TGCGCCAGCAGCCAAGGAACGGACAGCTCCTACGAGCAGTACTTC.

The chain recombines TRBV2 with TRBJ2-7; the D is unclear. CDR1 is SNHLY, CDR2 FYNNEI, per germline. The CDR3 loop spans 11 amino acids. Trimming shortened V by 6 bases and J by 6 bases, and 9 bases separated the two germline ends. CDR3 nucleotide sequence: TGTGCCAGCAGGATGAGAATCGAGCAGTACTTC. This sequence encodes CASRMRIEQYF.

The rearrangement uses TRBV18 and TRBJ2-3; 10 nucleotides match TRBD2. Trimming at V came to 6 bases and at J to 3 bases, leaving 6 bases not matched to a gene. From germline, CDR1 is KGHSH and CDR2 LQKENI. The length of the CDR3 is 15 residues. CDR3 bases: TGTGCCAGCTCGCCCACTAGCGGGGTGACAGATACGCAGTATTTT. Protein product: CASSPTSGVTDTQYF.

The chain is built from TRBV18 and TRBJ1-1; TRBD1 agrees at 11 bases. The V and J ends lost 3 bases and 5 bases, in that order; junction bases with no gene match: 11. CDR1 and CDR2 (germline): KGHSH, LQKENI. The CDR3 covers 17 residues. The CDR3: CASSPGLTGQGATEAFF. The CDR3 DNA reads as TGTGCCAGCTCACCGGGGCTGACCGGACAGGGGGCGACTGAAGCTTTCTTT.

This chain connects TRBV9 to TRBJ2-7; 7 nucleotides align to TRBD1. Trimming took 0 bases from V and 2 from J; bases not matched to a gene: 5. CDR3 length: 15 amino acids. Germline lookup yields CDR1 SGDLS and CDR2 YYNGEE. This CDR3 is CASSVEGARTYEQYF. CDR3 DNA sequence: TGTGCCAGCAGCGTAGAGGGGGCGCGGACCTACGAGCAGTACTTC. The whole variable domain, remainder taken from reference TRBV9 and TRBJ2-7, is DSGVTQTPKHLITATGQRVTLRCSPRSGDLSVYWYQQSLDQGLQFLIQYYNGEERAKGNILERFSAQQFPDLHSELNLSSLELGDSALYFCASSVEGARTYEQYFGPGTRLTVT.

The chain employs TRBV27 and TRBJ1-1; 7 bases are a match to TRBD1. The CDR3 spans 18 residues. Trimming at V came to 6 bases and at J to 3 bases, leaving 19 bases not matched to a gene. CDR1 is MNHEY, CDR2 SMNVEV, per germline (reference sequence). The CDR3, as DNA: TGTGCCAGCAGCCAGAAACCGCACAACAGGGGATGGGACACTGAAGCTTTCTTT. Translated, it gives CASSQKPHNRGWDTEAFF.

This sequence joins TRBV12-3 or TRBV12-4 and TRBJ1-5; possible D gene TRBD1, 6 bases. The CDR3 runs to 13 residues. The V end was cut by 3 bases, the J end by 9 bases, with 12 bases between. CDR3 coding DNA: TGTGCCAGCAGTTTGGGACACCGGGGGCCCCAGCATTTT. Encoded protein: CASSLGHRGPQHF.

This chain connects TRBV5-1 to TRBJ1-1, with a weak D call TRBD1 (5 bases). V was shortened by 7 bases and J by 3 bases, with 19 bases between the two germline ends. The CDR3 is 15 residues long. Germline V gives CDR1 SGHRS, CDR2 YFSETQ. This CDR3 is CASSPLGLSDTEAFF. The CDR3 DNA reads as TGCGCCAGCTCGCCTCTGGGGCTTTCAGACACTGAAGCTTTCTTT.

The genes are TRBV14 and TRBJ2-3; 7 bases align to TRBD2. Germline assignment: CDR1 SGHDN and CDR2 FVKESK. After removal of 2 bases from V and 4 bases from J, the junction contained 3 bases not matched to a gene. The CDR3 has 14 residues. The CDR3 spells CASSQTLAADTQYF. Written as DNA, the CDR3 is TGTGCCAGCAGCCAAACTCTAGCGGCAGATACGCAGTATTTT.

The chain links TRBV5-1 to TRBJ2-3; a possible D gene is TRBD2 (6 bases). V gave up 2 bases and J gave up 2 bases, with 9 bases separating them. The CDR3 loop spans 14 amino acids. From germline, CDR1 is SGHRS and CDR2 YFSETQ. The CDR3 reads CASSLGGATDTQYF. CDR3 bases: TGCGCCAGCAGCTTAGGCGGGGCCACAGATACGCAGTATTTT.

The chain uses TRBV28 and TRBJ2-1, with 7 bases identical to TRBD1. Per the germline V gene, CDR1 is MDHEN and CDR2 is SYDVKM. The V and J ends lost 1 base and 0 bases, in that order; junction bases with no gene match: 6. The length of the CDR3 is 17 residues. CDR3 residues: CASSLFRQGGSYNEQFF. CDR3 in DNA: TGTGCCAGCAGTTTATTCCGACAGGGCGGCTCCTACAATGAGCAGTTCTTC.